This is a list of T cell receptor beta chains from one sample in a study of T cell repertoires in cytomegalovirus infection. No antigen has been identified for these receptors. TCRdb re-derived calls from the reads in MiXCR, one entry per CDR3 protein. The repertoire consists of 900,000 to 950,000 distinct CDR3 sequences, with about a third occurring once and the leading ten covering about 14%. The sequences come from cultured CD8+ T cells from PBMCs, collected from culture after CMV antigen stimulation. These receptors all come from a human donor in good health (CMV status not recorded). Some clones in this sample may be carry-over from other donors' samples. Each CDR3 is given with its conserved first and last residue. D genes are given only for firm matches. Rows give clone size only sometimes, using once, few, many, or a class for an expanded clone.

D gene	V gene	clone size	J gene	CDR3 DNA	CDR3 protein
NA	TRBV19	NA	TRBJ1-1	TGTGCCAGTAGGGGGGAAACACGGGGCAGCCCTGAAGCTTTCTTT	CASRGETRGSPEAFF
NA	TRBV27	NA	TRBJ2-1	TGTGCCAGCAGTTTAGACGATAACAATGAGCAGTTCTTC	CASSLDDNNEQFF
NA	TRBV7-9	many	TRBJ2-7	TGTGCCAGCAGCTTAGACTACGAGCAGTACTTC	CASSLDYEQYF
TRBD1	TRBV4-1	few	TRBJ2-3	TGCGCCAGCAGCCAAGCGGACAGGGCAGATACGCAGTATTTT	CASSQADRADTQYF
NA	TRBV7-6	NA	TRBJ1-4	TGTGCCAGCAGCTATATACCGACAGCGGGAGACGAAAAACTGTTTTTT	CASSYIPTAGDEKLFF
NA	TRBV27	NA	TRBJ2-3	TGTGCCAGCAGTTTACGGGGAGGCTGGAAAGATACGCAGTATTTT	CASSLRGGWKDTQYF
NA	TRBV19	NA	TRBJ1-1	TGTGCCAGTAGTATGATATACACTGAAGCTTTCTTT	CASSMIYTEAFF
NA	TRBV6-1	NA	TRBJ2-2	TGTGCCAGCAGGCCACACAGGGAGGGGACCGGGGAGCTGTTTTTT	CASRPHREGTGELFF
NA	TRBV7-6	many	TRBJ2-7	TGTGCCAGCAGCTTAGGGTCTGACGGCGAGCAGTACTTC	CASSLGSDGEQYF
NA	TRBV12-5	few	TRBJ2-5	TGTGCTAGTGGTTTGTTAAGGGGCAGGACGCGGGTAGAGACCCAGTACTTC	CASGLLRGRTRVETQYF
NA	TRBV7-8	many	TRBJ1-1	TGTGCCAGCAGCTTAGAATTCGGGGGAAGGACGAACACTGAAGCTTTCTTT	CASSLEFGGRTNTEAFF
NA	TRBV6-5	few	TRBJ2-3	TGTGCCAGCAGCCAACTATACGACCCGGGCCGAGGTATAGATACGCAGTATTTT	CASSQLYDPGRGIDTQYF
NA	TRBV7-9	few	TRBJ1-3	TGTGCCAGCAGCCGGCAGGGAAACACCATATATTTT	CASSRQGNTIYF
NA	TRBV4-1	NA	TRBJ2-5	TGCGCCAGCAGCCGGAATCCGGGACCCCAAGAGACCCAGTACTTC	CASSRNPGPQETQYF
TRBD1	TRBV27	many	TRBJ1-6	TGTGCCAGCAGTCCCGGGACAGGAGATTCACCCCTCCACTTT	CASSPGTGDSPLHF
NA	TRBV5-4	few	TRBJ2-5	TGTGCCAGCATGCACTACCCGGAGGAGACCCAGTACTTC	CASMHYPEETQYF
NA	TRBV7-2	many	TRBJ2-5	TGTGCCAGCAGCTTAGGGACACCCCAAGAGACCCAGTACTTC	CASSLGTPQETQYF
NA	TRBV6-6	NA	TRBJ1-6	TGTGCCAGCACCCCCGGTTGGGACTATAATTCACCCCTCCACTTT	CASTPGWDYNSPLHF
NA	TRBV27	NA	TRBJ1-1	TGTGCCAGCAGTTCTGAAACTTCTGAAGCTTTCTTT	CASSSETSEAFF
TRBD1	TRBV29-1	NA	TRBJ1-2	TGCAGCCTAAGGACAGGGGAGGGTGGCTACACCTTC	CSLRTGEGGYTF
NA	TRBV19	many	TRBJ2-2	TGTGCCAGTATATGGTCGGGGACGAACACCGGGGAGCTGTTTTTT	CASIWSGTNTGELFF
NA	TRBV7-6	many	TRBJ1-3	TGTGCCAGCAGCTTACTCGACTCTGGAAACACCATATATTTT	CASSLLDSGNTIYF
TRBD1	TRBV9	few	TRBJ1-1	TGTGCCAGCAGCGTAGCGGCAGGGGGGAACACTGAAGCTTTCTTT	CASSVAAGGNTEAFF
TRBD2	TRBV4-2	many	TRBJ2-1	TGTGCCAGCAGCCACCCCCAGCTCCCGGGACTACCCGGCCCTAAAGGTGAGCAGTTCTTC	CASSHPQLPGLPGPKGEQFF
TRBD1	TRBV6-5	NA	TRBJ2-5	TGTGCCAGCAGAACCGGGACAGGCATACAAGAGACCCAGTACTTC	CASRTGTGIQETQYF
NA	TRBV28	many	TRBJ2-3	TGTGCCAGCAGGACAGGGAGGGGGACAGATACGCAGTATTTT	CASRTGRGTDTQYF
NA	TRBV7-2	many	TRBJ1-2	TGTGCCAGCAGCTTAGACACCCTCTATGGCTACACCTTC	CASSLDTLYGYTF
TRBD1	TRBV20-1	NA	TRBJ1-2	TGCAGTGCCCCACCGACAGGGATTCACTATGGCTACACCTTC	CSAPPTGIHYGYTF
NA	TRBV6-6	NA	TRBJ2-3	TGTGCCAGCAGTTACTCATACAGGGTGTCGAGCACAGATACGCAGTATTTT	CASSYSYRVSSTDTQYF
NA	TRBV4-2	NA	TRBJ2-2	TGTGCCAGCAGCCAAGCCTCGCGGGCCTTAGCGGCCGGGGAGCTGTTTTTT	CASSQASRALAAGELFF
NA	TRBV28	few	TRBJ1-1	TGTGCCAGCAGGCCGGGGTGCGGGAGGACTGAAGCTTTCTTT	CASRPGCGRTEAFF
NA	TRBV25-1	NA	TRBJ2-3	TGTGCCAGCAGTGAGGTATTGCGGGATACGCAGTATTTT	CASSEVLRDTQYF
NA	TRBV7-8	NA	TRBJ2-7	TGTGCCAGCAGCCCAGCGTTCCGGCCAGAAACTCTCTACGAGCAGTACTTC	CASSPAFRPETLYEQYF
TRBD1	TRBV27	NA	TRBJ2-7	TGTGCCAGCAGTTTATCAGGGACAGGGACTGTGGAGCAGTACTTC	CASSLSGTGTVEQYF
NA	TRBV7-3	NA	TRBJ2-6	TGTGCCAGCAGTAGTATGGGGGCTTCTGGGGCCAACGTCCTGACTTTC	CASSSMGASGANVLTF
TRBD2	TRBV4-2	few	TRBJ2-3	TGTGCCAGCAGCCAAGAAGCTAGCGGGGGGGCAGATACGCAGTATTTT	CASSQEASGGADTQYF
NA	TRBV7-2	many	TRBJ1-4	TGTGCCAGCAGCTTCACAGACAATGGCAATGAAAAACTGTTTTTT	CASSFTDNGNEKLFF
TRBD1	TRBV6-5	NA	TRBJ1-2	TGTGCCAGCAGTTACTCTGTGACAGGGGGCCGGGGCTACACCTTC	CASSYSVTGGRGYTF
NA	TRBV6-1	many	TRBJ1-5	TGTGCCAGCAGTGAAGCGGACACCTATAGCAATCAGCCCCAGCATTTT	CASSEADTYSNQPQHF
NA	TRBV7-6	NA	TRBJ1-5	TGTGCCAGCAGTGCCGACAAATTTAATCAGCCCCAGCATTTT	CASSADKFNQPQHF
NA	TRBV6-6	NA	TRBJ2-3	TGTGCCAGCAGGGACGGGGCAGATACGCAGTATTTT	CASRDGADTQYF
TRBD2	TRBV7-8	many	TRBJ2-1	TGTGCCAGCAGCTTAGGTCCCCCCCTAGCGGGCCACAATGAGCAGTTCTTC	CASSLGPPLAGHNEQFF
NA	TRBV4-1	NA	TRBJ1-6	TGCGCCAGCAGCCAGACAACCGGGACACCTAATTCACCCCTCCACTTT	CASSQTTGTPNSPLHF
TRBD1	TRBV6-2/TRBV6-3	NA	TRBJ1-5	TGTGCCAGCAGTTACTCGAGACAGGGAAACGGCCAGCCCCAGCATTTT	CASSYSRQGNGQPQHF
NA	TRBV2	NA	TRBJ1-1	TGTGCCAGCAGGGGCAGTAGGAACACTGAAGCTTTCTTT	CASRGSRNTEAFF
TRBD1	TRBV20-1	NA	TRBJ2-3	TGCAGTGCTAGAGAAGTAGGACAGGGGAGTAGAGATACGCAGTATTTT	CSAREVGQGSRDTQYF
NA	TRBV7-8	NA	TRBJ2-5	TGTGCCAGCACTCCGGGGAAGACCCAGTACTTC	CASTPGKTQYF
NA	TRBV9	NA	TRBJ1-2	TGTGCCAGCAGCGTACAACGGGGGCGGGATAACTATGGCTACACCTTC	CASSVQRGRDNYGYTF
NA	TRBV24-1	few	TRBJ2-5	TGTGCCACCAGTGATTTTAGCCAAGAGACCCAGTACTTC	CATSDFSQETQYF